This T cell receptor beta chain was identified during a study of cytomegalovirus exposure and HLA in healthy donors. Here immunoSEQ multiplex PCR was the method, and the copy in TCRdb shows in-frame clones only, minus some. Here the sample spans around 99,000 clones, 88% being singletons. This CDR3 spans 15 amino acids. V was trimmed by 5 bases and J by 1 base, leaving 14 bases between them. Germline CDR1 reads MDHEN; CDR2 reads SYDVKM. Only one count was recorded for this clone. The source of this sequence is a woman aged 18-35 years in good health and CMV-seronegative. The sample taken for sequencing was PBMCs. The gene calls are TRBV28 and TRBJ1-1; D is perhaps TRBD1 (6 bases). The CDR3 nucleotides read TGTGCCAGCAGTCCCAACAGGGCTGAGAACACTGAAGCTTTCTTT. Amino acid sequence: CASSPNRAENTEAFF. The full variable domain, rest sourced from reference TRBV28 and TRBJ1-1, is DVKVTQSSRYLVKRTGEKVFLECVQDMDHENMFWYRQDPGLGLRLIYFSYDVKMKEKGDIPEGYSVSREKKERFSLILESASTNQTSMYLCASSPNRAENTEAFFGQGTRLTVV.